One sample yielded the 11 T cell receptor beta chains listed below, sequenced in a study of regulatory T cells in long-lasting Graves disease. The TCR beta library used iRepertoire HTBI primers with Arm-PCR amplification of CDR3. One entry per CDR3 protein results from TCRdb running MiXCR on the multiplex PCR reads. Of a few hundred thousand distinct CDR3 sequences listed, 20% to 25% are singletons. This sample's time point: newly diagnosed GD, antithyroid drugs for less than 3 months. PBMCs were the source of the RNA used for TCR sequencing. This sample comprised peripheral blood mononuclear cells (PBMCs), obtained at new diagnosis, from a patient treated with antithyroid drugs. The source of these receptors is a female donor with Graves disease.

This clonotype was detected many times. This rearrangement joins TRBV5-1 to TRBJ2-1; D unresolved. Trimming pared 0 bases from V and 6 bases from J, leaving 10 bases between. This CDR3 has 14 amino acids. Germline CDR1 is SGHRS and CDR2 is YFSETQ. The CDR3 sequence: CASSLVDGVNEQFF. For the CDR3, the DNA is TGCGCCAGCAGCTTGGTGGACGGAGTCAATGAGCAGTTCTTC.

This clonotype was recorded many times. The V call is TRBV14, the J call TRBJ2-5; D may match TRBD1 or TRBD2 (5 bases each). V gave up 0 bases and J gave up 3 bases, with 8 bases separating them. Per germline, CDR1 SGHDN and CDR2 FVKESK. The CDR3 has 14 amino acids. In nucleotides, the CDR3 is TGTGCCAGCAGCCAAGAACTGGGGGAAGAGACCCAGTACTTC. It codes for CASSQELGEETQYF.

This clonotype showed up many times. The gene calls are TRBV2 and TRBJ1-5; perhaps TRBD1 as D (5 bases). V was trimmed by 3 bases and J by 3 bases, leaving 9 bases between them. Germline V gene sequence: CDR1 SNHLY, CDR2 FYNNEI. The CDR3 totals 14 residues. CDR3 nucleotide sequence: TGTGCCAGCAGTGAGCAGGGTATCAATCAGCCCCAGCATTTT. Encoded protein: CASSEQGINQPQHF.

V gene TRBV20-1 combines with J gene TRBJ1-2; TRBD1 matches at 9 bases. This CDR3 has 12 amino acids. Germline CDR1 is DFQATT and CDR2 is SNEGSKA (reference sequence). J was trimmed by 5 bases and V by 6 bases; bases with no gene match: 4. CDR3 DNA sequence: TGCAGTGCGCTGACAGGGGGATATGGCTACACCTTC. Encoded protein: CSALTGGYGYTF.

The CDR3 nucleotides read TGCAGTGCTGTCCCGGGACTAGCGGGACTTTACAATGAGCAGTTCTTC. It yields the protein CSAVPGLAGLYNEQFF. This rearrangement joins TRBV20-1 to TRBJ2-1, with TRBD2 identical over 13 bases. The J segment lost 4 bases and the V segment lost 5 bases, leaving 8 bases of the junction unmatched. The CDR3 has 16 amino acids. Germline assignment: CDR1 DFQATT and CDR2 SNEGSKA (reference sequence).

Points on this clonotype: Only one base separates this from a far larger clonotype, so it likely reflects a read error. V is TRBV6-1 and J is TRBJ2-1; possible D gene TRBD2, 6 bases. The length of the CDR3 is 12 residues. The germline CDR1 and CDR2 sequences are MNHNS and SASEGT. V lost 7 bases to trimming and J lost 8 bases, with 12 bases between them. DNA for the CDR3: TGTGCCAGCATTTCGTGGGAGGATGAGCAGTTCTTC. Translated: CASISWEDEQFF.

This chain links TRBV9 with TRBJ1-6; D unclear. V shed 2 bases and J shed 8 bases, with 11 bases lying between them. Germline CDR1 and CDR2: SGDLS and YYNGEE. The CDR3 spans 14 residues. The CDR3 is CASSVSGYDSPLHF. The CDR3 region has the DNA TGTGCCAGCAGCGTTTCGGGGTATGATTCACCCCTCCACTTT.

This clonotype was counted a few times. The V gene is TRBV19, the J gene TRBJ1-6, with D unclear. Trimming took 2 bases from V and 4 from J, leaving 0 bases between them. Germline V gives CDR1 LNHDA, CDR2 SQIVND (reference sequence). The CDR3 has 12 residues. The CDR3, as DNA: TGTGCCAGTAGTATATATAATTCACCCCTCCACTTT. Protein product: CASSIYNSPLHF. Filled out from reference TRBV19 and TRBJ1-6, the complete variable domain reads DGGITQSPKYLFRKEGQNVTLSCEQNLNHDAMYWYRQDPGQGLRLIYYSQIVNDFQKGDIAEGYSVSREKKESFPLTVTSAQKNPTAFYLCASSIYNSPLHFGNGTRLTVT.

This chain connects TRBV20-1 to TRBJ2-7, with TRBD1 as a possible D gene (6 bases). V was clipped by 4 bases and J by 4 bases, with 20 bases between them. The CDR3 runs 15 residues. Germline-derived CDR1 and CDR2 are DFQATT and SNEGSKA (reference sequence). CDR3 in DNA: TGCAGTGCTATCACAGGGTTGAGGGGTACATACGAGCAGTACTTC. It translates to CSAITGLRGTYEQYF.

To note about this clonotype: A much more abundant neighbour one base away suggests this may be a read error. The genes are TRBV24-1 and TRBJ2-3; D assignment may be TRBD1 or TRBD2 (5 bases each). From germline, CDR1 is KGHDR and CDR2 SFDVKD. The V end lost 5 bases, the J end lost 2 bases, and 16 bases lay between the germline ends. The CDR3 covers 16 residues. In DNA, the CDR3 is TGTGCCACCAGTGGCCCTCGGGACGGTTACACAGATACGCAGTATTTT. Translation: CATSGPRDGYTDTQYF.

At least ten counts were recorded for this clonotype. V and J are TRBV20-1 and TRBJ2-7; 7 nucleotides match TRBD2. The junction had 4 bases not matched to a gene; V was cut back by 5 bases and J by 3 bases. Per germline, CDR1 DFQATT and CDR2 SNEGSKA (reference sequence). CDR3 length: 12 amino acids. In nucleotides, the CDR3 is TGCAGTGCTGGGGGGGTCGTCTACGAGCAGTACTTC. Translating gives CSAGGVVYEQYF.